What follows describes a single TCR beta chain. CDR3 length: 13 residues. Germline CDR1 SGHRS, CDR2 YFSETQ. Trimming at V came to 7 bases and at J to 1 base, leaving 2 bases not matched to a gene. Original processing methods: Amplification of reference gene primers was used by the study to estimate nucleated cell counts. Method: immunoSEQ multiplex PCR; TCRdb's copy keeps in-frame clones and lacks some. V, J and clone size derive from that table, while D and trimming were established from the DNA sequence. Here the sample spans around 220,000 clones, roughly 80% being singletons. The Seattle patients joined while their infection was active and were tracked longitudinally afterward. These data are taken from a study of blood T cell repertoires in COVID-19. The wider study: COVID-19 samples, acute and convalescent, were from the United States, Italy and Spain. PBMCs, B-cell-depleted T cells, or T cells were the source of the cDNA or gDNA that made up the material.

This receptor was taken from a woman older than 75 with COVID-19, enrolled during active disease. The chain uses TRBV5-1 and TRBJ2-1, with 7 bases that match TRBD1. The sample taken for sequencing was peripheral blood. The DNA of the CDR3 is TGCGCCAGCCGACAGGGATCCTACAATGAGCAGTTCTTC. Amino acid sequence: CASRQGSYNEQFF.